This is a list of T cell receptor beta chains from one sample in a study of spatial heterogeneity in lung cancer. MiXCR, run by TCRdb on the 5' RACE reads, gives a single entry per CDR3 protein. The table lists 65,000 to 85,000 distinct CDR3 sequences, approximately 20% of them singletons, with 5.5% to 7% in the top ten. This specimen consisted of PBMCs, obtained at surgery. Every receptor here comes from a male donor with early-stage non-small cell lung cancer. Each CDR3 is given with its conserved first and last residue. The order of the fields is J gene, D gene, V gene, clone size, CDR3 protein, CDR3 DNA. The D gene is left open where the match is weak. The size entry is marked missing in some rows and otherwise reads once, few, many or a size class.

TRBJ2-7	NA	TRBV28	few	CASRYAEGYEQYF	TGTGCCAGCAGATACGCTGAAGGCTACGAGCAGTACTTC
TRBJ1-4	NA	TRBV30	NA	CAWGQSNGKLFF	TGTGCCTGGGGACAGTCTAATGGAAAACTGTTTTTT
TRBJ2-5	NA	TRBV27	NA	CASSPRLGVQETQYF	TGTGCCAGCAGTCCCCGCCTAGGGGTCCAAGAGACCCAGTACTTC
TRBJ1-5	NA	TRBV28	few	CASSLGGRWEPQHF	TGTGCCAGCAGTTTAGGGGGGCGATGGGAGCCCCAGCATTTT
TRBJ2-1	NA	TRBV5-1	few	CASSLHFDPYNEQFF	TGCGCCAGCAGCTTGCACTTCGACCCCTACAATGAGCAGTTCTTC
TRBJ1-5	NA	TRBV14	few	CASSQSAGQPQHF	TGTGCCAGCAGCCAGTCTGCGGGTCAGCCCCAGCATTTT
TRBJ2-5	TRBD1	TRBV10-3	few	CAISDSTGEKETQYF	TGTGCCATCAGTGACTCGACAGGGGAGAAAGAGACCCAGTACTTC
TRBJ2-7	TRBD1	TRBV27	many	CASSAWTGASYEQYF	TGTGCCAGCAGTGCCTGGACAGGGGCCTCCTACGAGCAGTACTTC
TRBJ1-2	TRBD1	TRBV10-3	few	CAITPGQGHYGYTF	TGTGCCATCACCCCGGGACAGGGACACTATGGCTACACCTTC
TRBJ2-5	TRBD2	TRBV4-2	once	CASSHSGGHQETQYF	TGTGCCAGCAGCCATAGCGGGGGCCACCAAGAGACCCAGTACTTC
TRBJ2-3	NA	TRBV3-1	NA	CASSPQGSVTDTQYF	TGTGCCAGCAGCCCGCAGGGGAGCGTCACAGATACGCAGTATTTT
TRBJ1-1	NA	TRBV28	NA	CASNQQGHRNTEAFF	TGTGCCAGCAATCAGCAGGGACACAGGAACACTGAAGCTTTCTTT
TRBJ1-4	TRBD1	TRBV12-3/TRBV12-4	many	CASSRGTANEKLFF	TGTGCCAGCAGCCGCGGGACAGCTAATGAAAAACTGTTTTTT
TRBJ2-1	TRBD1	TRBV29-1	few	CSAQGDSYNEQFF	TGCAGCGCTCAGGGGGACTCCTACAATGAGCAGTTCTTC
TRBJ2-5	NA	TRBV12-3/TRBV12-4	few	CASSLTEQETQYF	TGTGCCAGCAGTTTAACAGAACAAGAGACCCAGTACTTC
TRBJ2-3	NA	TRBV7-9	NA	CASSLWSAFGTDTQYF	TGTGCCAGCAGCTTATGGAGCGCATTTGGCACAGATACGCAGTATTTT
TRBJ1-3	NA	TRBV11-2	NA	CASSSGLINTIYF	TGTGCCAGCAGCTCGGGACTCATCAACACCATATATTTT
TRBJ1-5	NA	TRBV20-1	few	CSAKGGAEKNQPQHF	TGCAGTGCTAAGGGAGGGGCTGAAAAAAATCAGCCCCAGCATTTT
TRBJ2-7	NA	TRBV2	many	CASSEWYEQYF	TGTGCCAGCAGTGAATGGTACGAGCAGTACTTC
TRBJ2-3	TRBD1	TRBV9	NA	CASSAGQGLTDTQYF	TGTGCCAGCAGCGCGGGACAGGGCCTCACAGATACGCAGTATTTT
TRBJ2-7	TRBD1	TRBV5-1	few	CASRLTGDPVYYEQYF	TGCGCCAGCAGGCTAACAGGGGACCCCGTTTACTACGAGCAGTACTTC
TRBJ2-7	TRBD2	TRBV5-1	few	CASSLASFLAEGYEQYF	TGCGCCAGCAGCTTGGCCTCATTTCTAGCGGAGGGCTACGAGCAGTACTTC
TRBJ1-5	NA	TRBV27	few	CASSSLDRKTAEHF	TGTGCCAGCAGTTCCCTCGACAGGAAAACGGCAGAGCATTTT
TRBJ1-2	TRBD1	TRBV12-3/TRBV12-4	NA	CASTGGQLIYGYTF	TGTGCCAGCACTGGGGGACAGTTAATCTATGGCTACACCTTC
TRBJ2-1	TRBD2	TRBV27	many	CASSSGLAANEQFF	TGTGCCAGCAGTTCGGGACTAGCGGCTAATGAGCAGTTCTTC
TRBJ2-7	TRBD1	TRBV25-1	NA	CASSKAFRDRARQYF	TGTGCCAGCAGTAAAGCTTTCCGGGACAGGGCGCGGCAGTACTTC
TRBJ1-2	TRBD1	TRBV7-2	NA	CASSRQGAGYGYTF	TGTGCCAGCAGCAGACAGGGGGCGGGCTATGGCTACACCTTC
TRBJ2-2	NA	TRBV4-2	few	CASSQDRTTTGELFF	TGTGCCAGCAGCCAAGATAGGACGACCACCGGGGAGCTGTTTTTT
TRBJ1-5	NA	TRBV27	few	CASSLGGYSNQPQHF	TGTGCCAGCAGTTTAGGAGGCTATAGCAATCAGCCCCAGCATTTT
TRBJ1-2	NA	TRBV30	many	CAWSKTVYGYTF	TGTGCCTGGAGCAAGACAGTCTATGGCTACACCTTC
TRBJ1-1	TRBD1	TRBV6-2/TRBV6-3	NA	CASSHWDRGGHTEAFF	TGTGCCAGCAGCCACTGGGACAGGGGTGGGCATACTGAAGCTTTCTTT
TRBJ1-5	NA	TRBV9	many	CASSPGALNQPQHF	TGTGCCAGCAGCCCAGGGGCCCTTAATCAGCCCCAGCATTTT
TRBJ1-1	NA	TRBV29-1	few	CSVLKGGANTEAFF	TGCAGCGTCCTCAAGGGGGGCGCGAACACTGAAGCTTTCTTT
TRBJ1-1	NA	TRBV5-4	many	CASSLQEDTEAFF	TGTGCCAGCAGCTTGCAAGAAGACACTGAAGCTTTCTTT
TRBJ1-3	NA	TRBV19	few	CASRLHSSGNTIYF	TGTGCCAGTAGGCTCCACAGCTCTGGAAACACCATATATTTT
TRBJ2-3	NA	TRBV7-2	NA	CASSLGGVSTDTQYF	TGTGCCAGCAGCTTAGGGGGAGTTAGCACAGATACGCAGTATTTT
TRBJ2-7	NA	TRBV27	NA	CASSLGGILSYEQYF	TGTGCCAGCAGTTTAGGGGGCATCCTCTCCTACGAGCAGTACTTC
TRBJ2-5	NA	TRBV3-1	NA	CASSLGYKETQYF	TGTGCCAGCAGCCTAGGATATAAAGAGACCCAGTACTTC
TRBJ2-1	NA	TRBV6-6	many	CASSYSSPYNEQFF	TGTGCCAGCAGTTACTCATCGCCCTACAATGAGCAGTTCTTC
TRBJ2-1	TRBD2	TRBV19	many	CASSKRLAGGVDEQFF	TGTGCCAGTAGTAAACGACTAGCGGGAGGTGTCGATGAGCAGTTCTTC
TRBJ2-1	TRBD2	TRBV12-3/TRBV12-4	NA	CASSFGGRAFHEQFF	TGTGCCAGCAGTTTTGGCGGGAGGGCCTTCCATGAGCAGTTCTTC
TRBJ1-2	TRBD1	TRBV20-1	NA	CSAVTGTEYGYTF	TGCAGTGCTGTGACCGGGACAGAATATGGCTACACCTTC
TRBJ2-4	NA	TRBV7-9	NA	CASSLDGAKNIQYF	TGTGCCAGCAGCTTGGATGGGGCCAAAAACATTCAGTACTTC
TRBJ2-5	NA	TRBV5-1	few	CASSLEGPETQYF	TGCGCCAGCAGCTTGGAAGGACCGGAGACCCAGTACTTC
TRBJ2-7	NA	TRBV11-3	many	CASSPFRPAHEQYF	TGTGCCAGCAGCCCATTCCGACCGGCCCACGAGCAGTACTTC
TRBJ1-2	NA	TRBV10-3	NA	CAISDRNGYTF	TGTGCCATCAGTGACAGGAACGGCTACACCTTC
TRBJ2-3	NA	TRBV7-3	NA	CASSLMGGTDTQYF	TGTGCCAGCAGCTTAATGGGGGGAACAGATACGCAGTATTTT
TRBJ2-3	NA	TRBV3-1	many	CASSLEGGGGTQYF	TGTGCCAGCAGCCTCGAGGGAGGTGGCGGGACGCAGTATTTT
TRBJ1-1	NA	TRBV20-1	few	CSARYNAGTEAFF	TGCAGTGCTAGATATAATGCGGGCACTGAAGCTTTCTTT
TRBJ2-2	TRBD2	TRBV4-1	NA	CASSHIAGATGELFF	TGCGCCAGCAGCCACATAGCGGGAGCCACCGGGGAGCTGTTTTTT
TRBJ2-2	TRBD1	TRBV24-1	few	CATSDTTGATGELFF	TGTGCCACCAGTGATACTACAGGGGCCACCGGGGAGCTGTTTTTT
TRBJ2-7	TRBD2	TRBV29-1	few	CSAAGGDEQYF	TGCAGCGCGGCGGGGGGTGACGAGCAGTACTTC
TRBJ1-1	NA	TRBV27	few	CASRGPMNTEAFF	TGTGCCAGCAGGGGGCCCATGAACACTGAAGCTTTCTTT
TRBJ2-7	NA	TRBV12-3/TRBV12-4	few	CASSLRQVSYEQYF	TGTGCCAGCAGTTTACGGCAGGTCTCCTACGAGCAGTACTTC
TRBJ2-7	TRBD2	TRBV28	few	CASSLLAGAYEQYF	TGTGCCAGCAGTTTATTAGCGGGGGCCTACGAGCAGTACTTC
TRBJ2-2	TRBD2	TRBV7-2	NA	CARSLGGGAFGELFF	TGTGCCCGCAGCCTCGGCGGGGGGGCCTTCGGGGAGCTGTTTTTT
TRBJ1-5	TRBD1	TRBV18	few	CASSPTGGSNQPQHF	TGTGCCAGCTCACCAACAGGGGGTAGCAATCAGCCCCAGCATTTT
TRBJ1-2	NA	TRBV2	few	CASRGVYGYTF	TGTGCCAGCAGGGGGGTCTATGGCTACACCTTC
TRBJ2-7	NA	TRBV28	few	CASSPPLKKSAYEQYF	TGTGCCAGCAGTCCGCCTTTGAAGAAGAGCGCCTACGAGCAGTACTTC
TRBJ2-7	NA	TRBV9	NA	CASSVEVGNSYEQYF	TGTGCCAGCAGCGTAGAGGTAGGGAACTCCTACGAGCAGTACTTC